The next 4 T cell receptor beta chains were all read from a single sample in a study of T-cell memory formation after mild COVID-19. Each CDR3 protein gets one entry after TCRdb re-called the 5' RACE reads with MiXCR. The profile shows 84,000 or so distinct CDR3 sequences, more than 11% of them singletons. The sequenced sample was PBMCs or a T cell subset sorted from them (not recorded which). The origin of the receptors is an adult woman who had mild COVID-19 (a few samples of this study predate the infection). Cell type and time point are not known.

The CDR3 reads CASSEALGQYF. In DNA form, the CDR3 reads TGTGCCAGCAGTGAAGCGTTGGGGCAGTACTTC. The chain employs TRBV6-1 and TRBJ2-7; D gene uncertain. Trimming pared 0 bases from V and 9 bases from J, leaving 6 bases between. The CDR3 consists of 11 residues. CDR1 and CDR2 from the germline V gene are MNHNS and SASEGT.

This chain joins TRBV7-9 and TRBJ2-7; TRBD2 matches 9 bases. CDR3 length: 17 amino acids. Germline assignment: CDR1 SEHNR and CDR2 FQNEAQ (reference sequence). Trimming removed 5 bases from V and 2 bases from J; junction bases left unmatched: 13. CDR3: CASSRIRARGGAYEQYF. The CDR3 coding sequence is TGTGCCAGCAGCCGAATCCGGGCGCGGGGGGGCGCCTACGAGCAGTACTTC.

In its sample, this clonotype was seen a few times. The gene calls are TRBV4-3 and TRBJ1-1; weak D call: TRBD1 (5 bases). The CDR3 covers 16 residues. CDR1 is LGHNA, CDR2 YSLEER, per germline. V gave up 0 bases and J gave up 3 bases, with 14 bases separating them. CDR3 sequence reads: CASSQDLEGRDTEAFF. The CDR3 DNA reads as TGCGCCAGCAGCCAAGATTTGGAGGGGCGGGACACTGAAGCTTTCTTT.

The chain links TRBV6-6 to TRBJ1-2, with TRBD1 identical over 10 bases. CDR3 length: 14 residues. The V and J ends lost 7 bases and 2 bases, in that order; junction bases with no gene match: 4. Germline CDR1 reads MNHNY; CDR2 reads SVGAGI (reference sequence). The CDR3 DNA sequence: TGTGCCAGCAATTGGGACAGGGGCAACTATGGCTACACCTTC. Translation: CASNWDRGNYGYTF.